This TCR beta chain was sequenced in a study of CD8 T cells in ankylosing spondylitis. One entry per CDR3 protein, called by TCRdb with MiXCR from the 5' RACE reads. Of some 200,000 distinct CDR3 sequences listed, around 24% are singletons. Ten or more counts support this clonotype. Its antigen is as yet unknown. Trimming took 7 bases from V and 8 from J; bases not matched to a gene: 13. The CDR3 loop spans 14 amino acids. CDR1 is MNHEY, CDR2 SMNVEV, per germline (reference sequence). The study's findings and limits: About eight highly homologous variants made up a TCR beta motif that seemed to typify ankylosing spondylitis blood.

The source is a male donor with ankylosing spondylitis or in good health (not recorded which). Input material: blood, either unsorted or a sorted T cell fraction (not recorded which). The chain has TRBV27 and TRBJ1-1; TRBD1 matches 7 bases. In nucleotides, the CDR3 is TGTGCCAGCAACCAGTACAGGGGTCTCTTGGAAGCTTTCTTT. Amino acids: CASNQYRGLLEAFF.